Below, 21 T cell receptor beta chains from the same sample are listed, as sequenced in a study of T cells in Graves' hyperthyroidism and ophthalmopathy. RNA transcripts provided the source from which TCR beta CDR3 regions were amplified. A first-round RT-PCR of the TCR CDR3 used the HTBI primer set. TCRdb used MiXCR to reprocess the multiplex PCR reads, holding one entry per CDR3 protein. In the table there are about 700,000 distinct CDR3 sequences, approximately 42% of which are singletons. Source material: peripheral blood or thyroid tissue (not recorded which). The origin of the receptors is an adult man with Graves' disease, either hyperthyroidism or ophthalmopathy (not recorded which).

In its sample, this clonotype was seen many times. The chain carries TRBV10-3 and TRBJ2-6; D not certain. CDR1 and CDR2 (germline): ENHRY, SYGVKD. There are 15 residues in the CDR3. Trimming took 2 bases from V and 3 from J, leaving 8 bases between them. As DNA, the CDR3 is TGTGCCATCAGTGAGCCGAACTTTGGGGCCAACGTCCTGACTTTC. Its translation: CAISEPNFGANVLTF.

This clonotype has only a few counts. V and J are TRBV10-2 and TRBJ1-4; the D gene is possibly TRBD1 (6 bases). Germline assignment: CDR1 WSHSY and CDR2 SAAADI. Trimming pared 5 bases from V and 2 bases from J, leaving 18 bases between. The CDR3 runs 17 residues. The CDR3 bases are TGCGCCAGCAGTATTATTCCTTCAGGGGCTACTAATGAAAAACTGTTTTTT. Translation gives CASSIIPSGATNEKLFF.

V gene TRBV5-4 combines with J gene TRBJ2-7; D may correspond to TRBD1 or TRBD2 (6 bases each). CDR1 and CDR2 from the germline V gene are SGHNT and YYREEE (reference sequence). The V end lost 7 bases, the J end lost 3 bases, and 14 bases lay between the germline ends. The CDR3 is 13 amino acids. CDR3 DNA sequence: TGTGCCAGCGCTGGGGGGCAGGGCTACGAGCAGTACTTC. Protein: CASAGGQGYEQYF.

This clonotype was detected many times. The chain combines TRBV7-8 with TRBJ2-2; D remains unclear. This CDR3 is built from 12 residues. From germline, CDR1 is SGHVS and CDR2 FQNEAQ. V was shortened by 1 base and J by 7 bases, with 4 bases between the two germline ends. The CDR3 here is CASSLDFGELFF. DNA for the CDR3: TGTGCCAGCAGCTTAGATTTCGGGGAGCTGTTTTTT.

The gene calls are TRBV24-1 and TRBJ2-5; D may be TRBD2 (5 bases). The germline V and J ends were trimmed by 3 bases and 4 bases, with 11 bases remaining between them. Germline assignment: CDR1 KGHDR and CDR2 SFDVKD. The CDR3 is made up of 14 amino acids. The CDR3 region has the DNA TGTGCCACCAGTGATCCCGGGAAGGGAGAGACCCAGTACTTC. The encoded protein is CATSDPGKGETQYF.

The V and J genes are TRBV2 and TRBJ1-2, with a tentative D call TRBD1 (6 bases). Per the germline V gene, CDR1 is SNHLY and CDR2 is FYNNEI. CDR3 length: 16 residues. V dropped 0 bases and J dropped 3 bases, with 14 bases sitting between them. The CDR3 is CASSEAVQGSDYGYTF. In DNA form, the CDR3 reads TGTGCCAGCAGTGAAGCAGTGCAGGGGAGCGACTATGGCTACACCTTC.

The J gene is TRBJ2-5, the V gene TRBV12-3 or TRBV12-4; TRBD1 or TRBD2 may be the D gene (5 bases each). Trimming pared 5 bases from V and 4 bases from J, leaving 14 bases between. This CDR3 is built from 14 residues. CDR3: CASSIRDPGETQYF. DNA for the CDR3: TGTGCCAGCAGTATCCGGGACCCCGGAGAGACCCAGTACTTC.

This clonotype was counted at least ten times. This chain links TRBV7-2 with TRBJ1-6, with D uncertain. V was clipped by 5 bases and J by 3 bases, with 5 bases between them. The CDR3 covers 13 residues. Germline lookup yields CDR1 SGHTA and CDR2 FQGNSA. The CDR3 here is CASSLDYNSPLHF. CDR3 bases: TGTGCCAGCAGCCTCGACTATAATTCACCCCTCCACTTT.

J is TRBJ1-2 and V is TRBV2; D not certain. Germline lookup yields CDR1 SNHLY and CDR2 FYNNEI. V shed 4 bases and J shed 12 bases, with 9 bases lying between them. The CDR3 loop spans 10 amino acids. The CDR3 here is CASSGRGNTF. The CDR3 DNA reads TGTGCCAGCAGTGGGCGTGGAAACACCTTC.

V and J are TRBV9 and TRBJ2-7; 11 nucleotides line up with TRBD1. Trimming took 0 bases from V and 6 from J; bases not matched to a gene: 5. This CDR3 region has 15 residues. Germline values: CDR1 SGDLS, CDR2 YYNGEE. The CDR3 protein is CASSVDGTGGGEQYF. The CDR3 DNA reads TGTGCCAGCAGCGTAGACGGGACAGGGGGTGGCGAGCAGTACTTC.

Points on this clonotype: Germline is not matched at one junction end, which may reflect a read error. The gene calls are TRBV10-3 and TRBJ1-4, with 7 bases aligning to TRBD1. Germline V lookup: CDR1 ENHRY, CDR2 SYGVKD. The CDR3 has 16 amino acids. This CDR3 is CASSRESGTVGEKLFF. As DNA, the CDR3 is TGTGCCAGCAGTAGGGAATCCGGGACAGTCGGTGAAAAACTGTTTTTT.

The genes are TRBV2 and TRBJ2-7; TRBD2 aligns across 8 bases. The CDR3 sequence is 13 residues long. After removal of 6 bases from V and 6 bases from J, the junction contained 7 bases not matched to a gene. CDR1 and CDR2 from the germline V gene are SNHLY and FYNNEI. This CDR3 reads CASRRDGGAEQYF. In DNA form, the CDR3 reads TGTGCCAGCAGAAGGGACGGGGGGGCCGAGCAGTACTTC. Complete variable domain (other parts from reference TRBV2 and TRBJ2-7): EPEVTQTPSHQVTQMGQEVILRCVPISNHLYFYWYRQILGQKVEFLVSFYNNEISEKSEIFDDQFSVERPDGSNFTLKIRSTKLEDSAMYFCASRRDGGAEQYFGPGTRLTVT.

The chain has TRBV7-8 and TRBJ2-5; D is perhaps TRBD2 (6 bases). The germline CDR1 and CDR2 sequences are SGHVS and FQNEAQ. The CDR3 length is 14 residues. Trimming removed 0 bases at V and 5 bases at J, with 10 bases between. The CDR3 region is CASSLAPGDETQYF. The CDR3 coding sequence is TGTGCCAGCAGCTTAGCGCCGGGGGACGAGACCCAGTACTTC.

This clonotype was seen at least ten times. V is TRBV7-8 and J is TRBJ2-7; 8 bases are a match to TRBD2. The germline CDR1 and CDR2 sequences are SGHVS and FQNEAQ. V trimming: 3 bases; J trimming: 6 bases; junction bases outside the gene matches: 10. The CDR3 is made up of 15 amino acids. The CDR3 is CASSLGTRSLAEQYF. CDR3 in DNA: TGTGCCAGCAGCTTGGGGACTAGATCACTTGCCGAGCAGTACTTC.

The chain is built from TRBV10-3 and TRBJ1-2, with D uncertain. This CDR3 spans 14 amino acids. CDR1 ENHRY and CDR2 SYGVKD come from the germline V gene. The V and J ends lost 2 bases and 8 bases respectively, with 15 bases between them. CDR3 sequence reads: CAISEQRASPGYTF. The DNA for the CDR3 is TGTGCCATCAGTGAGCAGAGAGCCTCGCCGGGCTACACCTTC.

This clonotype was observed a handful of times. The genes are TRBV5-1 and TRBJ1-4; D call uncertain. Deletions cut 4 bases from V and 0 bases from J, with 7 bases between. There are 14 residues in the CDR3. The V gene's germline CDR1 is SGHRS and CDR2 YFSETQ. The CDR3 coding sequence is TGCGCCAGCAGCCAAAGCCCAACTAATGAAAAACTGTTTTTT. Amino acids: CASSQSPTNEKLFF.

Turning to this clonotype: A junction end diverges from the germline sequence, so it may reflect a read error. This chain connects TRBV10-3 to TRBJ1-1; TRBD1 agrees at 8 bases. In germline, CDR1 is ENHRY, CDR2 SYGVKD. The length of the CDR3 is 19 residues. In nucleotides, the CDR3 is TGTGCCAGCAGTGAACAGGACAGTCCGAGACAGGGGCTTAACACTGAAGCTTTCTTT. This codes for CASSEQDSPRQGLNTEAFF.

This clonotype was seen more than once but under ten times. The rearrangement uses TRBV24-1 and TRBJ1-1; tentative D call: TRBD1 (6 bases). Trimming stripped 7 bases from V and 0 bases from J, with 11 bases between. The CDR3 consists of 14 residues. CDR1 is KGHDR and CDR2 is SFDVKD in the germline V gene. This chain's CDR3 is CATSLRQVNTEAFF. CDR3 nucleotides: TGTGCCACCAGCCTTAGACAGGTGAACACTGAAGCTTTCTTT.

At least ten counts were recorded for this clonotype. Written as DNA, the CDR3 is TGTGCCAGCAGCTTAGTCGCACAGGGGGGGGACGAGCAGTACTTC. Translating it yields CASSLVAQGGDEQYF. The chain is built from TRBV7-9 and TRBJ2-7; D is perhaps TRBD1 (8 bases). The CDR3 length is 15 residues. V was shortened by 1 base and J by 5 bases, with 15 bases between the two germline ends. The germline V gene encodes CDR1 SEHNR and CDR2 FQNEAQ (reference sequence).

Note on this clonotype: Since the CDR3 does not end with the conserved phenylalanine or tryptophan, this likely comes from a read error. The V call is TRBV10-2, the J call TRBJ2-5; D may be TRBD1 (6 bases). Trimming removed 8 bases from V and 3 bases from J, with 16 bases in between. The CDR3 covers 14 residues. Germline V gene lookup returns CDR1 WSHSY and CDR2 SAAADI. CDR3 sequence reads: CASVEAGVEETQYL. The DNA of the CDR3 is TGCGCCAGCGTTGAGGCAGGGGTGGAAGAGACCCAGTACCTC.

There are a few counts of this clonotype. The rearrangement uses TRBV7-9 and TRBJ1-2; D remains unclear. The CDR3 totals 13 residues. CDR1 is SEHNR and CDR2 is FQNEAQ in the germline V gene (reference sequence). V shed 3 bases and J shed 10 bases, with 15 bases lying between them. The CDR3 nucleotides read TGTGCCAGCAGCTTTGGTGTCGGGGTTGACTACACCTTC. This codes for CASSFGVGVDYTF.